This T cell receptor (beta chain) was obtained from a study of blood T cell repertoires in COVID-19. The overall study: The cDNA or gDNA used as material had been derived from T cells, B-cell-depleted T cells, or PBMCs.

Living in about two dozen US areas, the participants were between 18 and 89 years of age. Exposed participants encountered a COVID-19 case during the 2 weeks preceding study entry. Note on this clone: The junction does not match germline at one end; this may be a read error.

The germline gives CDR1 SGHRS, CDR2 YFSETQ. CDR3 size: 14 residues. Authors' processing steps: For nucleated cells, counts were estimated from reference gene primer amplification. Profiling relied on immunoSEQ multiplex PCR, and the TCRdb table lists in-frame clones only, not all of them. For V, J and clone size, that table is used; D and trimming come from the DNA. The sample shows under 300,000 clones, over 80% of them seen only once. The chain combines TRBV5-1 with TRBJ1-2, with 9 bases identical to TRBD1. This TCR derives from a woman in her 40s who had been exposed to COVID-19. Sequencing was performed on PBMCs or T cells enriched from blood (not recorded which). The CDR3 DNA sequence: TGTGCCAGCAGCCAACCGGGACAGGGAGGTGACTACACCTTC. Translated, it gives CASSQPGQGGDYTF.